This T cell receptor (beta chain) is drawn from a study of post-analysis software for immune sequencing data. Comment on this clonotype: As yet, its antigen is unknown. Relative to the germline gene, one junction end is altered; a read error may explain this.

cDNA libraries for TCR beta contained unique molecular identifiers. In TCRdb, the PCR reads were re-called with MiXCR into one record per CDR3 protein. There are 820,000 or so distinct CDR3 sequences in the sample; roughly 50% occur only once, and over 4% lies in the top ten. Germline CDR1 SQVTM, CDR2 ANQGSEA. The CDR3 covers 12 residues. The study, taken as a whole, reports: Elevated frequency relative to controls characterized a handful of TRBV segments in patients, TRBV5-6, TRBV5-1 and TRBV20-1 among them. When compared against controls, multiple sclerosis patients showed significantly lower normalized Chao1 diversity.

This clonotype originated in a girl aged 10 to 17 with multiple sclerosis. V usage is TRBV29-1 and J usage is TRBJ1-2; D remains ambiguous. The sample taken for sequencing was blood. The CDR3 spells CSVEDLGYGYIF. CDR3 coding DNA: TGCAGCGTTGAAGATCTGGGTTATGGCTACATCTTC.